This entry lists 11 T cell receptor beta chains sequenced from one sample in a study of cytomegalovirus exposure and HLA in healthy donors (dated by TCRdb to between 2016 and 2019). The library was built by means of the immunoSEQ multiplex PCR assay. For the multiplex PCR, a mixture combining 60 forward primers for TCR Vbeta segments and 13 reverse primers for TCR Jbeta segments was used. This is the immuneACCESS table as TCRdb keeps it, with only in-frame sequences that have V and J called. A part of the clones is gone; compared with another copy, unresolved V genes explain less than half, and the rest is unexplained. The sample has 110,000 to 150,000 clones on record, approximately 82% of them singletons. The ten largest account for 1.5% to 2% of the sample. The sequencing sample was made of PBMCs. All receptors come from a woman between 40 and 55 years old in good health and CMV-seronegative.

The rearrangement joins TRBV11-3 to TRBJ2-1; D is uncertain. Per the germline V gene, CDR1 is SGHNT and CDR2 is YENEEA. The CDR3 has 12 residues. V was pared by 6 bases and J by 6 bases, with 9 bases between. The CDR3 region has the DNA TGTGCCAGCAGTATTGGGCCCAATGAGCAGTTCTTC. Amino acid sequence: CASSIGPNEQFF.

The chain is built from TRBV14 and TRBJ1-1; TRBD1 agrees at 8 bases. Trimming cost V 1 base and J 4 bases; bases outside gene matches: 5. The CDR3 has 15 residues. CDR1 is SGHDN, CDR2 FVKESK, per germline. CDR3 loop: CASSQVGRGPTEAFF. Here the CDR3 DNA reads TGTGCCAGCAGCCAAGTCGGCAGGGGGCCCACTGAAGCTTTCTTT.

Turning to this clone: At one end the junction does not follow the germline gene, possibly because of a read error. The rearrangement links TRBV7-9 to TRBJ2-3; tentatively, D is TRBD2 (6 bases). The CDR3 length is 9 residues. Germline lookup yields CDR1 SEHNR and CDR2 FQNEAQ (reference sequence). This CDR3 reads CSSGGPQYF. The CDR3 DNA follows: TGTTCCAGCGGAGGGCCCCAGTATTTT.

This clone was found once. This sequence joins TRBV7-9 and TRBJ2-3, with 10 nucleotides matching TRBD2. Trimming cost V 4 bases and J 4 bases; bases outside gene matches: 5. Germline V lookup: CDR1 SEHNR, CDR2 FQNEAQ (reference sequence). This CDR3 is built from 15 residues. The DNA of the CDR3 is TGTGCCAGCAGCTCCCCGGGGACTAGCGCAGATACGCAGTATTTT. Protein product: CASSSPGTSADTQYF. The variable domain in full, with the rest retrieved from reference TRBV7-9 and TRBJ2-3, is DTGVSQNPRHKITKRGQNVTFRCDPISEHNRLYWYRQTLGQGPEFLTYFQNEAQLEKSRLLSDRFSAERPKGSFSTLEIQRTEQGDSAMYLCASSSPGTSADTQYFGPGTRLTVL.

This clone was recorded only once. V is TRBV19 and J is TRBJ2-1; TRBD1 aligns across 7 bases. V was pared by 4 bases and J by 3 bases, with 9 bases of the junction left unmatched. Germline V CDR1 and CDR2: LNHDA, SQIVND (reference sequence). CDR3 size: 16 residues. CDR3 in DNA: TGTGCCAGTAGTAAGCGACAGGGATCTCACTACAATGAGCAGTTCTTC. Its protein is CASSKRQGSHYNEQFF. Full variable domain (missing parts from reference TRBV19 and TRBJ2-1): DGGITQSPKYLFRKEGQNVTLSCEQNLNHDAMYWYRQDPGQGLRLIYYSQIVNDFQKGDIAEGYSVSREKKESFPLTVTSAQKNPTAFYLCASSKRQGSHYNEQFFGPGTRLTVL.

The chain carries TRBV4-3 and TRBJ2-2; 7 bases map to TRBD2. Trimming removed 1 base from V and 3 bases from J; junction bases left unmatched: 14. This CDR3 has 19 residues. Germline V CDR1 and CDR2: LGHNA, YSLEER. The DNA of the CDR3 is TGCGCCAGCAGCCAAGGGTTCCTGGCGGGAGTGATTGACACCGGGGAGCTGTTTTTT. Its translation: CASSQGFLAGVIDTGELFF.

The CDR3 loop reads CASSHSRRGQTQYF. CDR3 DNA: TGTGCCAGCAGCCACTCACGGAGGGGGCAGACCCAGTACTTC. The J gene is TRBJ2-5, the V gene TRBV4-2, with a possible D match to TRBD1 (7 bases). The CDR3 runs to 14 residues. Trimming took 3 bases from V and 6 from J, leaving 14 bases between them. Germline values: CDR1 LGHNA, CDR2 YNFKEQ.

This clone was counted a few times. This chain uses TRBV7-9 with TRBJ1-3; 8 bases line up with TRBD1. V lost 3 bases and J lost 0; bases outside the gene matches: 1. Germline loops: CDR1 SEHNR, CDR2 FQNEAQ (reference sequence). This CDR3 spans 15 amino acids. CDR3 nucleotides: TGTGCCAGCAGCTTGACAGGGGCCTCTGGAAACACCATATATTTT. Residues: CASSLTGASGNTIYF.

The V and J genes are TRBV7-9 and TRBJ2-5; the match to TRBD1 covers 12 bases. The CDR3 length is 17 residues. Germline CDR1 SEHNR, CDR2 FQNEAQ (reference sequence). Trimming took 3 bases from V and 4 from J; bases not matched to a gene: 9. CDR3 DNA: TGTGCCAGCAGCTTCCCGGGACAGGGGGCGCGCACAGAGACCCAGTACTTC. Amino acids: CASSFPGQGARTETQYF.

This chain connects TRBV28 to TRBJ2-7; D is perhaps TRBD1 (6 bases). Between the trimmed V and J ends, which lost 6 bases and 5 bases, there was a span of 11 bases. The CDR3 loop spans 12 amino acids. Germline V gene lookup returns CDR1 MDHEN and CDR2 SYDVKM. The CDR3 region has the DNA TGTGCCAGCAGACCCGGGACAAACGAGCAGTACTTC. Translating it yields CASRPGTNEQYF. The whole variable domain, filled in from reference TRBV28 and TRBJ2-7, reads DVKVTQSSRYLVKRTGEKVFLECVQDMDHENMFWYRQDPGLGLRLIYFSYDVKMKEKGDIPEGYSVSREKKERFSLILESASTNQTSMYLCASRPGTNEQYFGPGTRLTVT.

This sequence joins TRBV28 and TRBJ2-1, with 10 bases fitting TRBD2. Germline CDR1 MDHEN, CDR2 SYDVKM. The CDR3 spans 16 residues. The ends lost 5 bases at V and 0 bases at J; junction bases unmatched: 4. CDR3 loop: CASSAASGGSYNEQFF. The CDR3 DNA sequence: TGTGCCAGCAGTGCGGCTAGCGGGGGCTCCTACAATGAGCAGTTCTTC.